This is a list of T cell receptor beta chains from one sample in a study of blood T cells in healthy people across ages. TCRdb analysed the 5' RACE reads with MiXCR anew, one entry per CDR3 protein. Of roughly 700,000 distinct CDR3 sequences listed, over 45% are singletons. The specimen sequenced was blood. These receptors all come from a woman aged 55 to 70 in good health. CDR3s include the opening cysteine and the closing phenylalanine or tryptophan. The D gene is left open where the match is weak. Only some rows state a clone size, as once, few, many or a class for expanded clones.

D,size,V,J,CDR3,DNA
TRBD1,NA,TRBV4-3,TRBJ1-2,CASSYRQITGVPYGYTF,TGCGCCAGCAGCTATCGTCAAATCACAGGGGTTCCCTATGGCTACACCTTC
NA,few,TRBV28,TRBJ1-5,CASHRDLQPQHF,TGTGCCAGCCACAGGGACCTCCAGCCCCAGCATTTT
NA,few,TRBV28,TRBJ2-7,CASSLPLPGEQYF,TGTGCCAGCAGTTTACCCCTTCCCGGCGAGCAGTACTTC
NA,few,TRBV7-9,TRBJ2-3,CASSSALWGVDTQYF,TGTGCCAGCAGCTCGGCGTTGTGGGGAGTGGATACGCAGTATTTT
TRBD2,few,TRBV7-2,TRBJ2-1,CASSLSGSINNEQFF,TGTGCCAGCAGCCTTAGCGGGAGCATCAACAATGAGCAGTTCTTC
TRBD1,NA,TRBV20-1,TRBJ1-5,CSARGGGFEQPQHF,TGCAGTGCTAGAGGAGGGGGCTTCGAGCAGCCCCAGCATTTT
NA,NA,TRBV6-5,TRBJ2-1,CASSYSLGVSEQFF,TGTGCCAGCAGTTACTCTTTAGGAGTCAGTGAGCAGTTCTTC
NA,NA,TRBV27,TRBJ2-4,CASSPGRLCGQYF,TGTGCCAGCAGTCCCGGACGGCTTTGCGGGCAGTACTTC
TRBD2,few,TRBV7-9,TRBJ2-1,CASSLHLGLAGNEQFF,TGTGCCAGCAGCTTACACCTCGGGCTAGCGGGTAATGAGCAGTTCTTC
TRBD2,NA,TRBV14,TRBJ2-7,CASSPSPGLARYEQYF,TGTGCCAGCAGCCCATCCCCGGGACTAGCGCGGTACGAGCAGTACTTC
NA,NA,TRBV27,TRBJ2-4,CVSSSPGLAKNIQYF,TGTGTCAGCAGTTCCCCGGGACTAGCCAAAAACATTCAGTACTTC
NA,NA,TRBV2,TRBJ2-1,CASSLGSDSEQFF,TGTGCCAGCAGTCTGGGGTCGGACAGTGAGCAGTTCTTC
TRBD2,NA,TRBV20-1,TRBJ2-3,CSATPLHFSGRPSDTQYF,TGCAGTGCTACACCGCTACACTTTAGCGGGAGGCCCTCAGATACGCAGTATTTT
TRBD2,NA,TRBV11-2,TRBJ2-1,CASSPRGAGGNNEQFF,TGTGCCAGCAGCCCGAGGGGTGCGGGAGGGAACAATGAGCAGTTCTTC
NA,NA,TRBV20-1,TRBJ1-4,CSAREHMGRIEKLFF,TGCAGTGCTAGAGAACACATGGGCAGGATTGAAAAACTGTTTTTT
NA,NA,TRBV3-1,TRBJ2-1,CASSLRGAQDNVEQFF,TGTGCCAGCAGCCTGCGCGGGGCACAGGATAACGTTGAGCAGTTCTTC
TRBD2,NA,TRBV4-2,TRBJ2-7,CASSYGLASSYEQYF,TGTGCCAGCAGTTACGGACTAGCCTCCTCCTACGAGCAGTACTTC
TRBD1,many,TRBV20-1,TRBJ2-5,CSAPHGQGTGETQYF,TGCAGTGCCCCACACGGACAGGGAACGGGCGAGACCCAGTACTTC
TRBD2,NA,TRBV28,TRBJ2-7,CASSLQGGWRRSYEQYF,TGTGCCAGCAGTTTGCAGGGAGGGTGGCGGAGGTCCTACGAGCAGTACTTC
NA,NA,TRBV12-3/TRBV12-4,TRBJ2-3,CALSRGRADTQYF,TGTGCCCTAAGTCGGGGGAGAGCGGATACGCAGTATTTT
TRBD1,NA,TRBV4-2,TRBJ2-7,CVSSQSGQGARGETQYF,TGTGTCAGCAGCCAATCCGGACAGGGGGCGAGGGGCGAAACCCAGTACTTC
TRBD1,once,TRBV7-6,TRBJ2-3,CASSSVPGQGVTQYF,TGTGCCAGCAGCTCTGTCCCGGGACAGGGTGTTACGCAGTATTTT
TRBD1,many,TRBV20-1,TRBJ2-7,CSASEGQQEGDEQYF,TGCAGTGCGTCTGAGGGACAGCAGGAAGGGGACGAGCAGTACTTC
TRBD1,NA,TRBV20-1,TRBJ1-6,CSASASSRGWNSSLHF,TGCAGTGCTAGCGCCTCCTCCAGGGGGTGGAATTCATCCCTCCACTTT
NA,NA,TRBV12-3/TRBV12-4,TRBJ1-1,CASSFRRGNTEAFF,TGTGCCAGCAGTTTCAGGAGGGGGAACACTGAAGCTTTCTTT
NA,NA,TRBV12-3/TRBV12-4,TRBJ1-1,CASSLGRRNTEAFF,TGTGCCAGCAGTTTGGGACGGCGGAACACTGAAGCTTTCTTT
NA,NA,TRBV2,TRBJ2-7,CASRPAREQYF,TGTGCCAGCAGACCCGCGCGCGAGCAGTACTTC
TRBD1,few,TRBV7-9,TRBJ2-1,CASSSNRGRDNEQFF,TGTGCCAGCAGCTCGAACAGGGGGAGAGACAATGAGCAGTTCTTC
TRBD1,NA,TRBV5-5,TRBJ2-5,CASSLGTGLYQETQYF,TGTGCCAGCAGCTTAGGGACAGGACTTTACCAAGAGACCCAGTACTTC
NA,NA,TRBV28,TRBJ2-1,CASSLADRRYNEQFF,TGTGCCAGCAGTTTGGCAGACAGGAGATACAATGAGCAGTTCTTC
NA,NA,TRBV24-1,TRBJ2-1,CATSDFGLAEQFF,TGTGCCACCAGTGATTTTGGTCTTGCGGAGCAGTTCTTC
NA,few,TRBV4-3,TRBJ2-5,CASSRERGTPETQYF,TGCGCCAGCAGCCGCGAGAGAGGCACTCCAGAGACCCAGTACTTC
TRBD1,NA,TRBV29-1,TRBJ2-2,CSVRGLRTGELFF,TGCAGCGTTAGGGGGCTAAGAACCGGGGAGCTGTTTTTT
TRBD1,few,TRBV11-2,TRBJ2-5,CASSPGQGRQETQYF,TGTGCCAGCAGCCCTGGACAGGGGCGACAAGAGACCCAGTACTTC
NA,few,TRBV12-3/TRBV12-4,TRBJ1-1,CASSLRTNTEAFF,TGTGCCAGCAGTTTGAGGACGAACACTGAAGCTTTCTTT
TRBD2,NA,TRBV2,TRBJ2-3,CASSDVLAGETQYF,TGTGCCAGCAGTGATGTGCTAGCGGGAGAGACGCAGTATTTT
TRBD1,NA,TRBV7-2,TRBJ2-7,CASSPSTGRAYEQYF,TGTGCCAGCAGCCCATCGACAGGGCGGGCCTACGAGCAGTACTTC
TRBD1,once,TRBV20-1,TRBJ1-1,CSAHGQGAVNTEAFF,TGCAGTGCCCACGGACAGGGGGCGGTGAACACTGAAGCTTTCTTT
NA,NA,TRBV9,TRBJ2-7,CASSADEGWYEQYF,TGTGCCAGCAGCGCCGACGAGGGATGGTACGAGCAGTACTTC
NA,few,TRBV6-6,TRBJ1-2,CASRPGDYGYTF,TGTGCCAGCCGCCCCGGGGACTATGGCTACACCTTC
NA,few,TRBV4-3,TRBJ1-1,CASSQVDRNTEAFF,TGCGCCAGCAGCCAGGTAGACAGGAACACTGAAGCTTTCTTT
TRBD1,NA,TRBV20-1,TRBJ1-6,CSAQGGIGDSPLHF,TGCAGTGCCCAGGGGGGCATAGGTGATTCACCCCTCCACTTT
TRBD2,NA,TRBV3-1,TRBJ2-2,CASSQPVGTSERELFF,TGTGCCAGCAGCCAACCCGTCGGGACTAGCGAACGGGAGCTGTTTTTT
TRBD2,NA,TRBV12-3/TRBV12-4,TRBJ2-7,CASGGLAGGPSYEQYF,TGTGCCAGCGGAGGACTAGCGGGAGGGCCCTCCTACGAGCAGTACTTC
NA,NA,TRBV4-3,TRBJ2-2,CASGTPRGLSTGELFF,TGCGCCAGTGGGACTCCGAGGGGGCTAAGCACCGGGGAGCTGTTTTTT
NA,few,TRBV29-1,TRBJ2-5,CSVDGSAQETQYF,TGCAGCGTTGACGGCTCAGCCCAGGAGACCCAGTACTTC
NA,few,TRBV20-1,TRBJ2-6,CSARPLSGANVLTF,TGCAGTGCTAGGCCCCTCTCTGGGGCCAACGTCCTGACTTTC
NA,few,TRBV28,TRBJ1-2,CASSFTTGEGVYGYTF,TGTGCCAGCAGTTTTACTACGGGGGAAGGAGTTTATGGCTACACCTTC